The TCR beta chain described here comes from a study of shared clonotypes between healthy human individuals. At the level of the study: CD4 naive cells filled three plates per donor, CD4 memory three, CD8 naive two and CD8 memory one.

Germline CDR1 is MNHNS and CDR2 is SASEGT. The CDR3 covers 18 residues. Losses at the gene ends were 4 bases for V and 3 bases for J; bases not matched to a gene: 15. TCRdb keeps only in-frame clones here, not all; method: immunoSEQ multiplex PCR. The table records about 600,000 clones, roughly 97% of them present only once. V gene TRBV6-1 combines with J gene TRBJ2-7; 10 bases match TRBD1. The sequence came from a woman in her twenties or thirties in good health. The sequencing input was naive CD4+ T cells sorted from blood. This sample's subset: CD45RA+ positively selected. CDR3 region: CASSAGTGAGILFYEQYF. The DNA for the CDR3 is TGTGCCAGCAGTGCAGGGACAGGGGCTGGTATCTTATTCTACGAGCAGTACTTC.